This T cell receptor (beta chain) was obtained from a study of regulatory T cells in long-lasting Graves disease. Sequencing libraries for TCR beta were prepared with iRepertoire HTBI primers and Arm-PCR of CDR3 regions. TCRdb processed the multiplex PCR reads anew with MiXCR; each CDR3 protein has one entry. This table holds approximately 400,000 distinct CDR3 sequences, around 14% found once. CDR3 size: 16 residues. The V and J ends lost 1 base and 6 bases, in that order; junction bases with no gene match: 7. Germline CDR1 and CDR2: SGHVS and FQNEAQ. Time point indicated: newly diagnosed GD, antithyroid drugs for less than 3 months. From RNA extracted from PBMCs, the TCR library was made. Another study also made use of these data, one on T cells in Graves' hyperthyroidism and ophthalmopathy. Turning to that study: The HTBI set primed first-round TCR CDR3 RT-PCR.

The gene calls are TRBV7-8 and TRBJ1-3; 9 bases align to TRBD1. The TCR comes from a young woman with Graves disease. The sample here was peripheral blood mononuclear cells (PBMCs), taken at new diagnosis, from a patient treated with antithyroid drugs. The CDR3 protein is CASSLESGQGLNTIYF. In DNA form, the CDR3 reads TGTGCCAGCAGCTTAGAGTCGGGACAGGGTTTAAACACCATATATTTT. The full variable domain, in which reference TRBV7-8 and TRBJ1-3 provide the parts outside the CDR3, is GAGVSQSPRYKVAKRGQDVALRCDPISGHVSLFWYQQALGQGPEFLTYFQNEAQLDKSGLPSDRFFAERPEGSVSTLKIQRTQQEDSAVYLCASSLESGQGLNTIYFGEGSWLTVV.